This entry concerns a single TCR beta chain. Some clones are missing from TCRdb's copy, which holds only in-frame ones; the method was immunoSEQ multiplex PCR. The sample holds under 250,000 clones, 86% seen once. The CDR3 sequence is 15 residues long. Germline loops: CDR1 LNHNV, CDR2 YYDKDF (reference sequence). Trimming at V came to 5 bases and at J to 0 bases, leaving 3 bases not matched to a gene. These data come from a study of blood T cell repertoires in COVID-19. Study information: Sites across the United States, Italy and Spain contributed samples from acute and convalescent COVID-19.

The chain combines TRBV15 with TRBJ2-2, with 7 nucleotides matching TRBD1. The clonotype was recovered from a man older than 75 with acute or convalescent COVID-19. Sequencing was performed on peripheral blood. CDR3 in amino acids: CATSRQGPNTGELFF. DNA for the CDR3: TGTGCCACCAGCCGACAGGGCCCGAACACCGGGGAGCTGTTTTTT. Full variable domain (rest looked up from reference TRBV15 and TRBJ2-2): DAMVIQNPRYQVTQFGKPVTLSCSQTLNHNVMYWYQQKSSQAPKLLFHYYDKDFNNEADTPDNFQSRRPNTSFCFLDIRSPGLGDTAMYLCATSRQGPNTGELFFGEGSRLTVL.